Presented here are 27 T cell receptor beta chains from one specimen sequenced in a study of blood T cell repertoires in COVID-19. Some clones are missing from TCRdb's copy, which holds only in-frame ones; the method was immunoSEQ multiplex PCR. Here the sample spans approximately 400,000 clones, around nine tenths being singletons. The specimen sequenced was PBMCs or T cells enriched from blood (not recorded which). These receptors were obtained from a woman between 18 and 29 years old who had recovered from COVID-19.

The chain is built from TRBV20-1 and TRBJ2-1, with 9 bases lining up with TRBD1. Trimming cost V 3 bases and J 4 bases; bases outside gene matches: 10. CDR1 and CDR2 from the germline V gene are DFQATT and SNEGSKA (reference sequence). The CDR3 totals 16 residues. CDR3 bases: TGCAGTGCTAGTCCCGGGACAGGGCTCTTTTACAATGAGCAGTTCTTC. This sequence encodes CSASPGTGLFYNEQFF.

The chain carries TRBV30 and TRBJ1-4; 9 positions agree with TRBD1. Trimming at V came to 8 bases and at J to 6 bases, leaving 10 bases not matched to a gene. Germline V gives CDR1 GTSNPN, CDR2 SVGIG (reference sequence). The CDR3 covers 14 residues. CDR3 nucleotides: TGTGCCGCTGATGGAGACAGGGGGGATGAAAAACTGTTTTTT. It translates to CAADGDRGDEKLFF.

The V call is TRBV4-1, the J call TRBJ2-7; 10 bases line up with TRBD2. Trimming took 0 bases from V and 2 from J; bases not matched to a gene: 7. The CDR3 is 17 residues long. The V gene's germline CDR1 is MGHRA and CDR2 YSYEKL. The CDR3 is CASSQDGKSGGAYEQYF. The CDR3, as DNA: TGCGCCAGCAGCCAAGATGGAAAGAGCGGGGGGGCCTACGAGCAGTACTTC.

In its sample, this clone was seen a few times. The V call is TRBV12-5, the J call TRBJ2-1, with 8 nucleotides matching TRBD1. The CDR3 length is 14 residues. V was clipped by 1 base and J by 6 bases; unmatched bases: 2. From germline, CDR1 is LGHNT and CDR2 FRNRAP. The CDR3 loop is CASGLGTGGNEQFF. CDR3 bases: TGTGCTAGTGGTTTGGGAACAGGGGGCAATGAGCAGTTCTTC.

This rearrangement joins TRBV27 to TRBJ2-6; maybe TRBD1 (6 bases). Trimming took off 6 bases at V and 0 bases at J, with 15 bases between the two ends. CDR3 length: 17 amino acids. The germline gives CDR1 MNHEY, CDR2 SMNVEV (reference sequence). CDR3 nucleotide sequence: TGTGCCAGCAGACTCCGGACAGAATACTCTGGGGCCAACGTCCTGACTTTC. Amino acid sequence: CASRLRTEYSGANVLTF. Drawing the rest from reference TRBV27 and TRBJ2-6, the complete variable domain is EAQVTQNPRYLITVTGKKLTVTCSQNMNHEYMSWYRQDPGLGLRQIYYSMNVEVTDKGDVPEGYKVSRKEKRNFPLILESPSPNQTSLYFCASRLRTEYSGANVLTFGAGSRLTVL.

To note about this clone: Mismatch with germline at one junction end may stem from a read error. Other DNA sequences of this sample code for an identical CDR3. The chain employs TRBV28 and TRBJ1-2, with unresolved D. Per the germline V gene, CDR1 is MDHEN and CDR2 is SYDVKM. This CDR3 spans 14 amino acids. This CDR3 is CASSLFMGSYGYTF. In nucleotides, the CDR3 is TGTGCTAGCAGTTTATTTATGGGGAGCTATGGCTACACCTTC.

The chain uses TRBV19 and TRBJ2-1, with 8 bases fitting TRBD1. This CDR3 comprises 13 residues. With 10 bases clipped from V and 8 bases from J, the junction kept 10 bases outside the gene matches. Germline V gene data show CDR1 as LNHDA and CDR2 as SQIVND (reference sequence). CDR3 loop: CATGTGGSDEQFF. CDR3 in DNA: TGTGCCACTGGGACAGGCGGTTCGGATGAGCAGTTCTTC.

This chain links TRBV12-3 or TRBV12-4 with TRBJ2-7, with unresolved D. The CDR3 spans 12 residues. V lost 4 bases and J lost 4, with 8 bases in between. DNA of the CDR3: TGTGCCAGCAGTTCTAGAGGATACGAGCAGTACTTC. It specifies CASSSRGYEQYF.

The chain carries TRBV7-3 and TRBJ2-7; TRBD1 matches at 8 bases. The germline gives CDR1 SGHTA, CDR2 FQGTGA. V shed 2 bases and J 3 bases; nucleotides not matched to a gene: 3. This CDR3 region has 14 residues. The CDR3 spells CASSLQGADYEQYF. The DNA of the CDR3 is TGTGCCAGCAGCTTACAGGGGGCCGACTACGAGCAGTACTTC. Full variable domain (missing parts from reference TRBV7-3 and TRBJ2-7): GAGVSQTPSNKVTEKGKYVELRCDPISGHTALYWYRQSLGQGPEFLIYFQGTGAADDSGLPNDRFFAVRPEGSVSTLKIQRTERGDSAVYLCASSLQGADYEQYFGPGTRLTVT.

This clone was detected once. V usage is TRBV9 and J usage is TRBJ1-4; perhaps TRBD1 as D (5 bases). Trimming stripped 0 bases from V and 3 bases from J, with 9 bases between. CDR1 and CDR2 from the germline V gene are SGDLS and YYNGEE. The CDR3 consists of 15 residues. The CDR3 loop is CASSVVGGANEKLFF. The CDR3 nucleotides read TGTGCCAGCAGCGTAGTTGGGGGGGCTAATGAAAAACTGTTTTTT.

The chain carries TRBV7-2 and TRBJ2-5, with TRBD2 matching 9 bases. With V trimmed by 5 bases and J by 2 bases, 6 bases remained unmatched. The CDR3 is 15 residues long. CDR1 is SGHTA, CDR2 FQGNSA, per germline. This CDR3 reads CASSPPSGKQETQYF. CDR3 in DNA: TGTGCCAGCAGCCCCCCTAGCGGGAAACAAGAGACCCAGTACTTC.

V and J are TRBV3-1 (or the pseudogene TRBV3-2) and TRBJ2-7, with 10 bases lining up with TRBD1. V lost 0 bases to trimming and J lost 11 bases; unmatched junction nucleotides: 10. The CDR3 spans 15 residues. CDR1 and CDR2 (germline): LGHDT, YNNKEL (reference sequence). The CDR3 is CASSQDPATGGSEYF. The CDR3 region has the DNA TGTGCCAGCAGCCAAGATCCCGCGACAGGGGGCTCGGAGTACTTC.

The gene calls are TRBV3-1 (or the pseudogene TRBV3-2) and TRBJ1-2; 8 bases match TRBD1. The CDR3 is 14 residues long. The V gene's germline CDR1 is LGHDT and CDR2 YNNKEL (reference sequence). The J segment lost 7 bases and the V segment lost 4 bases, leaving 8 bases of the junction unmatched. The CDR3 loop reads CASSRRGTGRGYTF. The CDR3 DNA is TGTGCCAGCAGCCGGAGAGGGACAGGTCGTGGCTACACCTTC.

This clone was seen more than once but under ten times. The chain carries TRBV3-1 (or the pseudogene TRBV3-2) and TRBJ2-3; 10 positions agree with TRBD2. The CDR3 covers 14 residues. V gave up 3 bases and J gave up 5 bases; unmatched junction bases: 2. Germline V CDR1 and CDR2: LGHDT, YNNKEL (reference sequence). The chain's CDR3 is CASSHSGGGDTQYF. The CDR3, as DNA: TGTGCCAGCAGCCACAGCGGGGGGGGAGATACGCAGTATTTT.

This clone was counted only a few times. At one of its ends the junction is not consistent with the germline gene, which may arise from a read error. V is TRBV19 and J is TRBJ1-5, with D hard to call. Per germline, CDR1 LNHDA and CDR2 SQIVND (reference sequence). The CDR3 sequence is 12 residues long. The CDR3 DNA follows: TGTGCCAGTAGTAGTGGGCAGCCCCCCTACGATTTT. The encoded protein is CASSSGQPPYDF.

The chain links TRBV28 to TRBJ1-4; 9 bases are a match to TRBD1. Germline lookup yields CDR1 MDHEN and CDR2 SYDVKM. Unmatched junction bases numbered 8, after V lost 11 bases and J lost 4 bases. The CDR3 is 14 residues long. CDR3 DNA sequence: TGTGCCGCAACCCTGGACAGGGGTAATGAAAAACTGTTTTTT. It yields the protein CAATLDRGNEKLFF.

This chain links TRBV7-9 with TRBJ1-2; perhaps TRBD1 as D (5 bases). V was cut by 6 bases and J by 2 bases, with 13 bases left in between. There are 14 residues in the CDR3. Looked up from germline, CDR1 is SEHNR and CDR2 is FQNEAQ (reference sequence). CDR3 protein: CASRDGGGNYGYTF. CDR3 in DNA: TGTGCCAGCAGAGACGGCGGGGGAAACTATGGCTACACCTTC.

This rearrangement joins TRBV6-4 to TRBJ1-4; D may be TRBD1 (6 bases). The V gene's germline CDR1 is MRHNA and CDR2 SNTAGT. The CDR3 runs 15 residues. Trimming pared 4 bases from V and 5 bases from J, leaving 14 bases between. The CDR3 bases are TGTGCCAGCAGTGCTTCGACAGGTGGAAATGAAAAACTGTTTTTT. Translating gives CASSASTGGNEKLFF.

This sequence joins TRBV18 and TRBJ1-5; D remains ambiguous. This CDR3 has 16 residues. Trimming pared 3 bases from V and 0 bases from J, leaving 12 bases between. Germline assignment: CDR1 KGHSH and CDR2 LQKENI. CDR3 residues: CASSPQRTYSNQPQHF. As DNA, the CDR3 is TGTGCCAGCTCACCGCAACGTACCTATAGCAATCAGCCCCAGCATTTT.

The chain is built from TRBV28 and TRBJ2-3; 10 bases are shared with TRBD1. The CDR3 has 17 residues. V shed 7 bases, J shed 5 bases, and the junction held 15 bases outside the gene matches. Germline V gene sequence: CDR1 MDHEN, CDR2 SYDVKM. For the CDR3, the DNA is TGTGCCAGCAACATGAGGGCGAGACAGGGGGCGAAAGATACGCAGTATTTT. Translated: CASNMRARQGAKDTQYF. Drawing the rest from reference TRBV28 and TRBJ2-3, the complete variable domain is DVKVTQSSRYLVKRTGEKVFLECVQDMDHENMFWYRQDPGLGLRLIYFSYDVKMKEKGDIPEGYSVSREKKERFSLILESASTNQTSMYLCASNMRARQGAKDTQYFGPGTRLTVL.

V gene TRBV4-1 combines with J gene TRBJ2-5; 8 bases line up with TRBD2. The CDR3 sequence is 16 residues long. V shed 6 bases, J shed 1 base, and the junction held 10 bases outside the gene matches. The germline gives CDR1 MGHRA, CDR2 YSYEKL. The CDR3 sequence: CASRNEVAGTQETQYF. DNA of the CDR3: TGCGCCAGCAGGAACGAGGTAGCGGGGACCCAAGAGACCCAGTACTTC.

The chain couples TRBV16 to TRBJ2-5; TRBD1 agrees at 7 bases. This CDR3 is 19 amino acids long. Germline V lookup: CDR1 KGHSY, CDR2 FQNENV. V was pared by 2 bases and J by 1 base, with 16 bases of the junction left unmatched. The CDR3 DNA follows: TGTGCCAGCAGCCAAGTCCTCGGACAGGCTGCTGAAATCCAAGAGACCCAGTACTTC. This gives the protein CASSQVLGQAAEIQETQYF.

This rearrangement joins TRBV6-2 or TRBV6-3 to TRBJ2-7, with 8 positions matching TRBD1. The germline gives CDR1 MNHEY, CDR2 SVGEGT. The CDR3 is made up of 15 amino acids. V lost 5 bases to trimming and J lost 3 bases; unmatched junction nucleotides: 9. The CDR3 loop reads CASSTRTGWDYEQYF. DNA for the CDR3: TGTGCCAGCAGTACCCGGACAGGGTGGGACTACGAGCAGTACTTC.

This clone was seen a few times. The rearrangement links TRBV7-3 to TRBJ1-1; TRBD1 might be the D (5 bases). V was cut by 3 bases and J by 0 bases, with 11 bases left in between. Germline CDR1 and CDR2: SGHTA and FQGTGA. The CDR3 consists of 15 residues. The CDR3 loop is CASSFDSIMNTEAFF. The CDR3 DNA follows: TGTGCCAGCAGCTTCGACAGTATTATGAACACTGAAGCTTTCTTT.

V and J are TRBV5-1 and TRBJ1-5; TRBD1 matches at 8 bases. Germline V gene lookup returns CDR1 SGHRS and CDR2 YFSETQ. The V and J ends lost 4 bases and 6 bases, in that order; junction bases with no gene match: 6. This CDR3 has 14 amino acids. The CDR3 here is CASSQGADSQPQHF. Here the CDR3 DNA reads TGCGCCAGCAGCCAGGGGGCCGATAGTCAGCCCCAGCATTTT.

The chain's CDR3 is CASSSEWGVGETQYF. The CDR3 region has the DNA TGTGCCAGCAGCTCTGAGTGGGGGGTTGGGGAGACCCAGTACTTC. The gene calls are TRBV7-9 and TRBJ2-5; TRBD2 is a possible D gene (6 bases). CDR1 and CDR2 from the germline V gene are SEHNR and FQNEAQ (reference sequence). Trimming took off 4 bases at V and 5 bases at J, with 17 bases between the two ends. CDR3 length equals 15 residues.

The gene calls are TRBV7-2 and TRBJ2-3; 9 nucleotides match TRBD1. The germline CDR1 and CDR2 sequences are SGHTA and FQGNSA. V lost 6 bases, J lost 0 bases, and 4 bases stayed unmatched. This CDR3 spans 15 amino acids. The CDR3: CASSLTGGSTDTQYF. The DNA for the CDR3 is TGTGCCAGCAGTCTGACAGGGGGAAGCACAGATACGCAGTATTTT.